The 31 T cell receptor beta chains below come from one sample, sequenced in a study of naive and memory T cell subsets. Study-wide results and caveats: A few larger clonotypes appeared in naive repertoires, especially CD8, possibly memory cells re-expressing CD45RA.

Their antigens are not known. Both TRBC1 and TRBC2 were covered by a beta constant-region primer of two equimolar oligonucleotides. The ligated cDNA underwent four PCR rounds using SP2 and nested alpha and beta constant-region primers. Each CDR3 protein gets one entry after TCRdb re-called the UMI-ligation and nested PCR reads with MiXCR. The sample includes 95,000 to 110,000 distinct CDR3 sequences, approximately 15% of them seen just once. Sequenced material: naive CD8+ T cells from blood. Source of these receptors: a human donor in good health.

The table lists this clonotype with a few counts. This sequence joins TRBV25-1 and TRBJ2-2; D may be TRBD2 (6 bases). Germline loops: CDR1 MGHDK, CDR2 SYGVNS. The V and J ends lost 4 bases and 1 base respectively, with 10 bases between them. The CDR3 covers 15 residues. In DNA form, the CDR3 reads TGTGCCAGCAGTGGAAGCGGGCTGAACACCGGGGAGCTGTTTTTT. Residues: CASSGSGLNTGELFF.

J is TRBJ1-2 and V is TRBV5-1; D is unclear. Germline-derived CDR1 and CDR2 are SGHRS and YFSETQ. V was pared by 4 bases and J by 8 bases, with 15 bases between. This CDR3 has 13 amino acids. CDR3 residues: CASSQDGRPGYTF. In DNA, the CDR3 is TGCGCCAGCAGCCAGGACGGACGTCCAGGCTACACCTTC. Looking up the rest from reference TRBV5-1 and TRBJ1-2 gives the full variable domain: KAGVTQTPRYLIKTRGQQVTLSCSPISGHRSVSWYQQTPGQGLQFLFEYFSETQRNKGNFPGRFSGRQFSNSRSEMNVSTLELGDSALYLCASSQDGRPGYTFGSGTRLTVV.

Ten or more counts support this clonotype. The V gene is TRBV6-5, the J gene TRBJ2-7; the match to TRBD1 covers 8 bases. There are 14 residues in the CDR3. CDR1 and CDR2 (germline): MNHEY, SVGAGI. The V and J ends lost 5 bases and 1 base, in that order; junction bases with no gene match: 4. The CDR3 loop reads CASSADRASYEQYF. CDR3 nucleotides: TGTGCCAGCAGTGCGGACAGGGCGTCCTACGAGCAGTACTTC.

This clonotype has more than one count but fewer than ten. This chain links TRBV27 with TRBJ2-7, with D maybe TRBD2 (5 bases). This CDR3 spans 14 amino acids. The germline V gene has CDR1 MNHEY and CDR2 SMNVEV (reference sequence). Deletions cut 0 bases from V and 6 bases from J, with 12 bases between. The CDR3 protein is CASSLSGSWGEQYF. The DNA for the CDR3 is TGTGCCAGCAGTTTATCGGGGAGTTGGGGCGAGCAGTACTTC.

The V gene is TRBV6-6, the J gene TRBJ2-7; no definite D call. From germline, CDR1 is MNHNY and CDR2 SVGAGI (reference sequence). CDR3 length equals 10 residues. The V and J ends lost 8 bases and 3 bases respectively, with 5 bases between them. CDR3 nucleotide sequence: TGTGCCAGCTCGGACTACGAGCAGTACTTC. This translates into CASSDYEQYF.

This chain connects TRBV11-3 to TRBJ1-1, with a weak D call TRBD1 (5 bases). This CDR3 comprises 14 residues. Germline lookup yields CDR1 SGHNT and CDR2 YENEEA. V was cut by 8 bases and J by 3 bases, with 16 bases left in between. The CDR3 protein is CASWGSSGDTEAFF. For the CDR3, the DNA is TGTGCCAGCTGGGGGTCCTCGGGGGACACTGAAGCTTTCTTT.

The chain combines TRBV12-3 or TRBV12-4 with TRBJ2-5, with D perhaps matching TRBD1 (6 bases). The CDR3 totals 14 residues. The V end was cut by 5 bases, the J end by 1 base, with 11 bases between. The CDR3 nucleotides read TGTGCCAGCAGTCCCAGGGGCCCCCAAGAGACCCAGTACTTC. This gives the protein CASSPRGPQETQYF.

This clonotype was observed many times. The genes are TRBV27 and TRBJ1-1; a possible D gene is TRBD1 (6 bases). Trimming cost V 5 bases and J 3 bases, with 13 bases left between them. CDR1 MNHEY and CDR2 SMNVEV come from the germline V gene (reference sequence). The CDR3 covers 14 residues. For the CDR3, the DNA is TGTGCCAGCAGTGTTGGGGGCGTGGACACTGAAGCTTTCTTT. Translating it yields CASSVGGVDTEAFF.

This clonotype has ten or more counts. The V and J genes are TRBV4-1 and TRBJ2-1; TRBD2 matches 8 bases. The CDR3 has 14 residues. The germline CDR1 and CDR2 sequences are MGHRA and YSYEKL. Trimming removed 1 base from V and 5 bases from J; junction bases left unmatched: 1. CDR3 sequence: CASSQGSGDNEQFF. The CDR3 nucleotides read TGCGCCAGCAGCCAAGGTAGCGGGGACAATGAGCAGTTCTTC.

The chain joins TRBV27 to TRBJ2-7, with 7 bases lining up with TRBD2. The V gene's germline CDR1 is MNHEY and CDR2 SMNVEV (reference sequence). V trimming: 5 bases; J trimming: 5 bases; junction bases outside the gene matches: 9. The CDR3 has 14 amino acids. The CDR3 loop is CASSHIAGRNEQYF. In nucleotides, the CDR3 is TGTGCCAGCAGTCACATAGCGGGCCGAAACGAGCAGTACTTC.

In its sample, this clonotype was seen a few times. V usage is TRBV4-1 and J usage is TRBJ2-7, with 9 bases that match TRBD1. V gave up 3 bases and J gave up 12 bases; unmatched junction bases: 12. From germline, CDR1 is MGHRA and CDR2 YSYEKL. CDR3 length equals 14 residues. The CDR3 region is CASSQPGQGVRLYF. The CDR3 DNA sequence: TGCGCCAGCAGCCAGCCGGGACAGGGTGTTAGGTTGTACTTC.

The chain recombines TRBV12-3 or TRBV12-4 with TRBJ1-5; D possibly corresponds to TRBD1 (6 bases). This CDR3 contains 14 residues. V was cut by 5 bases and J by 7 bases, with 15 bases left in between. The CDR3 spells CASSAPTGTQPQHF. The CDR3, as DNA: TGTGCCAGCAGTGCCCCAACAGGGACCCAGCCCCAGCATTTT.

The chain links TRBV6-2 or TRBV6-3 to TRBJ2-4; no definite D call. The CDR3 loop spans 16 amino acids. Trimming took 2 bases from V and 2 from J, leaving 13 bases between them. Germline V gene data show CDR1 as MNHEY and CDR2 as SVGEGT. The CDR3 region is CASSYSQLSTKNIQYF. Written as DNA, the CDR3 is TGTGCCAGCAGTTACAGTCAGCTTAGTACCAAAAACATTCAGTACTTC.

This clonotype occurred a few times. The CDR3 sequence: CASSPRQVPWQETQYF. CDR3 bases: TGTGCCAGCAGTCCTCGACAGGTCCCGTGGCAAGAGACCCAGTACTTC. The chain carries TRBV12-3 or TRBV12-4 and TRBJ2-5; possible D gene TRBD1, 6 bases. This CDR3 has 16 residues. The germline V and J ends were trimmed by 5 bases and 2 bases, with 18 bases remaining between them.

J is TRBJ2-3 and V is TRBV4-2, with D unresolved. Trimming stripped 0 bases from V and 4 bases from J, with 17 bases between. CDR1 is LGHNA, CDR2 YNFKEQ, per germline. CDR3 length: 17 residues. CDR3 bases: TGTGCCAGCAGCCAAGAATCGTGGAGAGATCCACCAGATACGCAGTATTTT. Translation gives CASSQESWRDPPDTQYF.

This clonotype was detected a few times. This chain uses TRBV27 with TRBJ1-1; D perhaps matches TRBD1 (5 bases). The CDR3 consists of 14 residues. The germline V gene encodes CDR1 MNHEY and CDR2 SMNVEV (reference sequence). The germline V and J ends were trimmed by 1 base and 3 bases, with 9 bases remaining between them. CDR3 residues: CASSLYGADTEAFF. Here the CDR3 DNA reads TGTGCCAGCAGTTTATATGGGGCGGACACTGAAGCTTTCTTT.

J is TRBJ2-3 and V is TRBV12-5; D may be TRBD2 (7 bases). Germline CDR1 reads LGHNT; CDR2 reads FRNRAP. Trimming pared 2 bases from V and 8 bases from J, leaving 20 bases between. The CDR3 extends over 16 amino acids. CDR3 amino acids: CASGLSPLGGRGTQYF. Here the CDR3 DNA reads TGTGCTAGTGGTTTGAGTCCATTGGGGGGGCGAGGTACGCAGTATTTT.

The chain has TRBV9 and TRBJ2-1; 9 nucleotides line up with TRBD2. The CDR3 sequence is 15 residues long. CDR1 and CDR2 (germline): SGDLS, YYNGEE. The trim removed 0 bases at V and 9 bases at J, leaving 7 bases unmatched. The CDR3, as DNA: TGTGCCAGCAGCGTAGAGATTAGCGGGAGCGGTGAGCAGTTCTTC. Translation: CASSVEISGSGEQFF.

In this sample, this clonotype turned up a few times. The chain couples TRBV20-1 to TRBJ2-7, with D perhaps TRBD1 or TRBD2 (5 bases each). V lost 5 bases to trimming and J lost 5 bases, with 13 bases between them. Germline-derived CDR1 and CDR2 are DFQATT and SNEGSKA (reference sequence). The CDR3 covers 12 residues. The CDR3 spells CSAGALADEQYF. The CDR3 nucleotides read TGCAGTGCTGGGGCGCTAGCAGACGAGCAGTACTTC.

CDR3 nucleotide sequence: TGTGCCAGCAGCCCTAGCTCGGCGGGGGCTTCCTACTTC. Protein: CASSPSSAGASYF. The rearrangement uses TRBV12-3 or TRBV12-4 and TRBJ2-5; possible D gene TRBD2, 7 bases. The CDR3 covers 13 residues. The V end lost 6 bases, the J end lost 14 bases, and 22 bases lay between the germline ends.

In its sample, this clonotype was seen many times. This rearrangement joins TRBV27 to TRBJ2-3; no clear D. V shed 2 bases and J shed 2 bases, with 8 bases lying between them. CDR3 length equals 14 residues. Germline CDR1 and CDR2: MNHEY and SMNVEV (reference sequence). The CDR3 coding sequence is TGTGCCAGCAGTTTAGCTGCCCTCACAGATACGCAGTATTTT. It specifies CASSLAALTDTQYF.

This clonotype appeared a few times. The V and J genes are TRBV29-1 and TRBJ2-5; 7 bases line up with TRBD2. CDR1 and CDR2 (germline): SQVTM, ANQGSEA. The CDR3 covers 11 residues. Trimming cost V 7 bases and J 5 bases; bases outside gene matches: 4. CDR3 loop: CSGGRDETQYF. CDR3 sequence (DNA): TGCAGCGGTGGGAGGGATGAGACCCAGTACTTC. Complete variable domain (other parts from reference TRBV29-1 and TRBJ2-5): SAVISQKPSRDICQRGTSLTIQCQVDSQVTMMFWYRQQPGQSLTLIATANQGSEATYESGFVIDKFPISRPNLTFSTLTVSNMSPEDSSIYLCSGGRDETQYFGPGTRLLVL.

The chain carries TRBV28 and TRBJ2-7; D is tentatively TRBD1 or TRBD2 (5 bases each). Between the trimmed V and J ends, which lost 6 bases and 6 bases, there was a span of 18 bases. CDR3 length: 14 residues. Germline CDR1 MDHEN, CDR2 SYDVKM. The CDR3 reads CASSQPGAGAEQYF. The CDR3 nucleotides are TGTGCCAGCAGCCAACCCGGGGCAGGCGCCGAGCAGTACTTC.

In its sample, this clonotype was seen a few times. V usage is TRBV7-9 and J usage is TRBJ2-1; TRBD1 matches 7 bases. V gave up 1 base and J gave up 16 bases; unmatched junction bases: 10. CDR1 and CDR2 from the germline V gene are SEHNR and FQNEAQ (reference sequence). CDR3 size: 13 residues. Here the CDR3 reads CASSLVGQSNFFF. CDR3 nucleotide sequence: TGTGCCAGCAGCTTAGTGGGACAGTCTAATTTTTTCTTC.

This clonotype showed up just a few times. This CDR3 is CASTVTLADEKLFF. The CDR3 DNA reads as TGTGCCAGCACCGTGACATTGGCGGACGAAAAACTGTTTTTT. The chain uses TRBV2 and TRBJ1-4; D is unclear. V gave up 7 bases and J gave up 8 bases, with 17 bases separating them. The CDR3 runs to 14 residues. CDR1 and CDR2 from the germline V gene are SNHLY and FYNNEI. Drawing the rest from reference TRBV2 and TRBJ1-4, the complete variable domain is EPEVTQTPSHQVTQMGQEVILRCVPISNHLYFYWYRQILGQKVEFLVSFYNNEISEKSEIFDDQFSVERPDGSNFTLKIRSTKLEDSAMYFCASTVTLADEKLFFGSGTQLSVL.

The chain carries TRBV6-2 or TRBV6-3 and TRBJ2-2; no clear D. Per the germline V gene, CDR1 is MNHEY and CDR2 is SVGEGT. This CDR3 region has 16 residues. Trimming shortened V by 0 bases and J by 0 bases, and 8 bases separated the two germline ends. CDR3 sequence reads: CASSYSDNANTGELFF. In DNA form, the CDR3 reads TGTGCCAGCAGTTACTCGGATAACGCGAACACCGGGGAGCTGTTTTTT.

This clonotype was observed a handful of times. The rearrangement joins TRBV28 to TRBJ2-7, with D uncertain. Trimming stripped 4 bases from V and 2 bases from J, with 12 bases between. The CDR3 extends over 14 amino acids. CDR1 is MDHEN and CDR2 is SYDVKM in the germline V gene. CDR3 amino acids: CASSSSSLTYEQYF. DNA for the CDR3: TGTGCCAGCAGTTCCTCGAGTTTGACCTACGAGCAGTACTTC.

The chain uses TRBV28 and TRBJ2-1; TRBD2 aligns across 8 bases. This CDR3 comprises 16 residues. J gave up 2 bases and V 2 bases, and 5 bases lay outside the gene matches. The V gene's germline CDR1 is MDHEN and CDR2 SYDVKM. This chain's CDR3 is CASSLNGGGTYNEQFF. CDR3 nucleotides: TGTGCCAGCAGTTTAAATGGCGGGGGGACCTACAATGAGCAGTTCTTC.

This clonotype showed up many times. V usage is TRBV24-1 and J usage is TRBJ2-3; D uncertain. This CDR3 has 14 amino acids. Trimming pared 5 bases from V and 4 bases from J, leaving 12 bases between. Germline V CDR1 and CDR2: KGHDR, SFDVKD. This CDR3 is CATSGPYSADTQYF. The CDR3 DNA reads TGTGCCACCAGTGGTCCCTACAGCGCAGATACGCAGTATTTT.

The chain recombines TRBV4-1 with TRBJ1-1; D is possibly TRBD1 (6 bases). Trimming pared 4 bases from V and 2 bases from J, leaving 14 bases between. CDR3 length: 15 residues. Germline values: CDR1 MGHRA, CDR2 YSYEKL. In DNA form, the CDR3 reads TGCGCCAGCAGCCCAGGGGCAGGGGCAAACACTGAAGCTTTCTTT. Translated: CASSPGAGANTEAFF.

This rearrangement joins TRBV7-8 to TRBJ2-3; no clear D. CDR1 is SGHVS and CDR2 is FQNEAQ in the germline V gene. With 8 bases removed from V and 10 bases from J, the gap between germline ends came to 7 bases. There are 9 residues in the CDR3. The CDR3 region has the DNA TGTGCCAGCGATCCGGCGCAGTATTTT. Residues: CASDPAQYF.